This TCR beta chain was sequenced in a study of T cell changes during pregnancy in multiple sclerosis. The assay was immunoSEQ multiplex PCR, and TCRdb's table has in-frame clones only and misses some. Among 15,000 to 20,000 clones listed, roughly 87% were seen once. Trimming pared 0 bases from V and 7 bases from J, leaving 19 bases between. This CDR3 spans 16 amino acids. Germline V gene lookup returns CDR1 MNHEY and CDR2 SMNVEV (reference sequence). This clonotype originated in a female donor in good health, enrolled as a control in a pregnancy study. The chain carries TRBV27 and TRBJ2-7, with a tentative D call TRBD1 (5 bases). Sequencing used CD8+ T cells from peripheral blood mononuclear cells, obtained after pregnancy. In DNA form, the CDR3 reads TGTGCCAGCAGTTTATCGAGGACGGCCTCTTCAGGGGAGCAGTACTTC. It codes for CASSLSRTASSGEQYF.